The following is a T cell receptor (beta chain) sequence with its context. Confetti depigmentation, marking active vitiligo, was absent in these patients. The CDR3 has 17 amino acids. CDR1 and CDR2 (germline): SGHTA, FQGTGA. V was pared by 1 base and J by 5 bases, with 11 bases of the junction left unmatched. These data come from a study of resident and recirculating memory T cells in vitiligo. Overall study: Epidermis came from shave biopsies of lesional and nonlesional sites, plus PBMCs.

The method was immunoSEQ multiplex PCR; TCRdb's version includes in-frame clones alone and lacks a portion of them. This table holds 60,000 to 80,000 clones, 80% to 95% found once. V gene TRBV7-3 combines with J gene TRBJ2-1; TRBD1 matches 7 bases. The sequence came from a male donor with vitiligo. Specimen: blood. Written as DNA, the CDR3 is TGTGCCAGCAGCTTAAGACCGGACAGGTCGCGCCACAATGAGCAGTTCTTC. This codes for CASSLRPDRSRHNEQFF.